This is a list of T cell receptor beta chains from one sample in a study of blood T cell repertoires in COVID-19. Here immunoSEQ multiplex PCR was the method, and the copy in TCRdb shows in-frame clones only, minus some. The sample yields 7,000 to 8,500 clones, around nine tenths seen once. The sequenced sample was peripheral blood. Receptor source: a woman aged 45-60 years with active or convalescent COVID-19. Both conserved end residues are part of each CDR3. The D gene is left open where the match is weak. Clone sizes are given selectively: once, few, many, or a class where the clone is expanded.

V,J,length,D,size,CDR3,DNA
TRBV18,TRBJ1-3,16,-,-,CASSPPNRASGNTIYF,TGTGCCAGCTCACCACCGAACAGGGCCTCTGGAAACACCATATATTTT
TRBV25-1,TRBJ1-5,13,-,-,CASSETGHQPQHF,TGTGCCAGCAGTGAGACAGGCCATCAGCCCCAGCATTTT
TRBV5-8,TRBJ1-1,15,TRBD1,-,CASSLGRGRNTEAFF,TGTGCCAGCAGCTTGGGGAGGGGGCGGAACACTGAAGCTTTCTTT
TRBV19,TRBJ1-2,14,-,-,CASSTYGQLRGYTF,TGTGCCAGTAGTACATACGGACAGCTGCGTGGCTACACCTTC
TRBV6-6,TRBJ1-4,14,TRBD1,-,CASRLQGGNEKLFF,TGTGCCAGCAGACTACAGGGGGGTAATGAAAAACTGTTTTTT
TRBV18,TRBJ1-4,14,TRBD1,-,CASSPDRDGEKLFF,TGTGCCAGCTCACCGGACAGGGATGGGGAAAAACTGTTTTTT
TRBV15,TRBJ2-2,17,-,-,CATSRASTAGNTGELFF,TGTGCCACCAGCAGAGCCTCTACTGCCGGGAACACCGGGGAGCTGTTTTTT
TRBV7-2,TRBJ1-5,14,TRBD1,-,CASSWDRGNQPQHF,TGTGCCAGCAGCTGGGACAGGGGAAATCAGCCCCAGCATTTT
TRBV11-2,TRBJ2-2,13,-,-,CASDRTNTGELFF,TGTGCCAGCGACAGGACGAACACCGGGGAGCTGTTTTTT
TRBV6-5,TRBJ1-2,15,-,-,CASSPPGQAGYGYTF,TGTGCCAGCAGTCCACCGGGCCAAGCGGGCTATGGCTACACCTTC
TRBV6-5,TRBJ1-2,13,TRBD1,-,CASKIGGATGYTF,TGTGCCAGCAAGATAGGGGGCGCGACCGGCTACACCTTC
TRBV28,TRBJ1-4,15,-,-,CASRSPGTEAEKLFF,TGTGCCAGCAGGTCTCCCGGGACTGAGGCTGAAAAACTGTTTTTT
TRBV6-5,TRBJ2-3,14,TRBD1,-,CASRGTGITDTQYF,TGTGCCAGCAGAGGGACAGGAATTACAGATACGCAGTATTTT
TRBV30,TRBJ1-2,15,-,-,CAWRGKGQETYGYTF,TGTGCCTGGAGGGGAAAGGGGCAGGAAACCTATGGCTACACCTTC
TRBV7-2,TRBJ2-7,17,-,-,CASSLLINLHRGGEQYF,TGTGCCAGCAGCCTCCTAATTAACCTACATAGGGGAGGCGAGCAGTACTTC
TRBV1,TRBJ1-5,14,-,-,CTSTQTYSNQPQHF,TGCACCAGCACCCAAACATATAGCAATCAGCCCCAGCATTTT
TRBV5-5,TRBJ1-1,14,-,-,CASSLGRGGPEAFF,TGTGCCAGCAGCTTGGGCAGGGGTGGGCCTGAAGCTTTCTTT
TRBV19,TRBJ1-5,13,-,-,CASSDRDNQPQHF,TGTGCCAGTAGCGACAGAGACAATCAGCCCCAGCATTTT
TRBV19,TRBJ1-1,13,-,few,CASSIGGNTEAFF,TGTGCCAGTAGTATCGGGGGGAACACTGAAGCTTTCTTT
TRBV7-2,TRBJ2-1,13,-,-,CASSPGREREQFF,TGTGCCAGCAGCCCGGGCCGGGAGCGTGAGCAGTTCTTC
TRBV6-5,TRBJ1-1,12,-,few,CASSYGRTEAFF,TGTGCCAGCAGTTATGGTCGGACTGAAGCTTTCTTT
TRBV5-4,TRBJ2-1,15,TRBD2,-,CASSLNGGRVNEQFF,TGTGCCAGCAGCTTAAACGGCGGGAGGGTCAATGAGCAGTTCTTC
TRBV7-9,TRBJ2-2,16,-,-,CASSLDSGFGTGELFF,TGTGCCAGCAGCTTAGACTCAGGGTTCGGCACCGGGGAGCTGTTTTTT
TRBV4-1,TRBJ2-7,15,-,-,CASSQESGRSYEQYF,TGCGCCAGCAGCCAAGAGTCTGGCAGGTCCTACGAGCAGTACTTC
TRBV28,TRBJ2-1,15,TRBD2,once,CASSPGLVSYNEQFF,TGTGCCAGCAGTCCCGGACTAGTCTCCTACAATGAGCAGTTCTTC
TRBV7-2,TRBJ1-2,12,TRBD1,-,CASSPGQGGYTF,TGTGCCAGCAGCCCCGGACAGGGGGGCTACACCTTC
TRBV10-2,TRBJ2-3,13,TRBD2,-,CAARAGGTDTQYF,TGCGCCGCACGGGCGGGAGGAACAGATACGCAGTATTTT
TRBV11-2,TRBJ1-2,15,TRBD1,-,CASSLLQGAERGYTF,TGTGCCAGCAGCTTACTACAGGGGGCGGAGAGGGGCTACACCTTC
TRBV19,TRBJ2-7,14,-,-,CASSFSGGDDEQYF,TGTGCCAGTAGCTTTTCTGGGGGCGACGACGAGCAGTACTTC
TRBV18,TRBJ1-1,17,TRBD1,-,CASSLVTGALGYTEAFF,TGTGCCAGCTCACTTGTGACAGGGGCCTTGGGGTACACTGAAGCTTTCTTT
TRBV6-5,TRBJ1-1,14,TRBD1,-,CASSYDRGPTGAFF,TGTGCCAGCAGTTATGACAGGGGGCCGACGGGAGCTTTCTTT
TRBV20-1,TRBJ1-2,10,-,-,CSALNYGYTF,TGCAGTGCTCTAAACTATGGCTACACCTTC
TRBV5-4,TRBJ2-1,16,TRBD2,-,CASSSQTSGDYNEQFF,TGTGCCAGCAGCTCACAGACTAGCGGGGACTACAATGAGCAGTTCTTC
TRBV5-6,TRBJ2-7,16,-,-,CASSPSPGLLSYEQYF,TGTGCCAGCAGCCCGTCTCCGGGACTTTTGTCCTACGAGCAGTACTTC
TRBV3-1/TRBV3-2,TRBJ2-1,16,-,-,CASSLKGFSSYNEQFF,TGTGCCAGCAGCCTGAAGGGGTTTAGCTCCTACAATGAGCAGTTCTTC
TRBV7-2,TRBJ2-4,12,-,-,CASSLTGYIQYF,TGTGCCAGCAGCTTAACAGGGTACATTCAGTACTTC
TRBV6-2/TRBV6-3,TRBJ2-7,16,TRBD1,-,CASSYEIGDRAYEQYF,TGTGCCAGCAGTTACGAGATCGGGGACAGGGCCTACGAGCAGTACTTC
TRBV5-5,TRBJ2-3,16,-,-,CASSLAGSGRTDTQYF,TGTGCCAGCAGCTTGGCTGGTAGCGGTCGCACAGATACGCAGTATTTT
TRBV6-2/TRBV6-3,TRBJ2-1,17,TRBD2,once,CASSGGGAGNLYNEQFF,TGTGCCAGCAGTGGCGGGGGAGCGGGGAACCTTTACAATGAGCAGTTCTTC
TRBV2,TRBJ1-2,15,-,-,CASSEGFGQHYGYTF,TGTGCCAGCAGTGAAGGGTTCGGACAGCACTATGGCTACACCTTC
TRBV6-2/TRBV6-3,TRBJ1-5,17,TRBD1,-,CASSRPGTGMDNQPQHF,TGTGCCAGCAGTCGCCCCGGGACAGGGATGGACAATCAGCCCCAGCATTTT
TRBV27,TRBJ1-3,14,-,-,CARWGRRSGNTIYF,TGTGCCAGATGGGGGCGGCGCTCTGGAAACACCATATATTTT
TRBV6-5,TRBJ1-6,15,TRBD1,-,CASRRTGAGNSPLHF,TGTGCCAGCCGAAGAACAGGGGCAGGTAATTCACCCCTCCACTTT
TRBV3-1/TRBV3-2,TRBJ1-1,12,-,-,CASSQDQTEAFF,TGTGCCAGCAGCCAAGATCAAACTGAAGCTTTCTTT
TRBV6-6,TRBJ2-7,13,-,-,CASSYQGGNEQYF,TGTGCCAGCAGTTACCAGGGGGGTAACGAGCAGTACTTC